This T cell receptor beta chain was identified in a study of molecular identifiers for immune sequencing clone quantification. TCRdb re-analysed the PCR reads in MiXCR, keeping a single row per CDR3 protein. The data contain about 40,000 distinct CDR3 sequences, nearly 25% of them singletons. The CDR3 loop spans 15 amino acids. Germline lookup yields CDR1 MDHEN and CDR2 SYDVKM. V dropped 8 bases and J dropped 16 bases, with 30 bases sitting between them. This clonotype occurred many times. The TCR was taken from a human donor in good health. Some libraries in this study had Jurkat cell RNA spiked in. Sequencing input: naive CD8+ T cells from blood, with Jurkat cell RNA spiked in. Subset reported: FACS-sorted CD8+CD4-CCR7+CD45RA+ naive T cells. The chain is built from TRBV28 and TRBJ1-3; no firm D call. CDR3: CASGDAGNSGNTLYF. The CDR3 DNA reads as TGTGCCAGCGGTGATGCGGGGAATTCTGGAAATACGCTCTATTTT.